This is a list of T cell receptor beta chains from one sample in a study of T cell responses to AZD1222 COVID-19 vaccine. Produced via immunoSEQ multiplex PCR; TCRdb's table is partial and in-frame only. The sample records about 150,000 clones, 94% being singletons. The input for sequencing was peripheral blood, taken on day 0 of AZD1222 vaccination. These receptors all come from an adult in good health. Each CDR3 is given with its conserved first and last residue. The D gene is left open where the match is weak. Some rows have no size entry. The others give once, few or many, or a class for an expanded clone.

J: TRBJ2-1; V: TRBV7-9; D: -; size: once; CDR3: CASSLMVGLSPNEQFF; DNA: TGTGCCAGCAGTCTTATGGTGGGCCTGTCGCCGAATGAGCAGTTCTTC
J: TRBJ2-2; V: TRBV7-5; D: -; size: -; CDR3: CVRSLGAGGLGGELFF; DNA: TGTGTCAGAAGCTTAGGAGCGGGGGGGCTTGGCGGGGAGCTGTTTTTT
J: TRBJ1-5; V: TRBV25-1; D: -; size: -; CDR3: CASSPNLGREEAQPQHF; DNA: TGTGCCAGCAGTCCCAACCTTGGAAGGGAGGAAGCTCAGCCCCAGCATTTT
J: TRBJ1-2; V: TRBV9; D: TRBD1; size: -; CDR3: CASSLQGVRTF; DNA: TGTGCCAGCAGCCTTCAGGGGGTACGGACCTTC
J: TRBJ1-1; V: TRBV7-2; D: TRBD1; size: once; CDR3: CASSTRGRGYTEAFF; DNA: TGTGCCAGCAGCACGAGGGGGCGCGGTTACACTGAAGCTTTCTTT
J: TRBJ2-2; V: TRBV2; D: -; size: -; CDR3: CASRDWGDTGELFF; DNA: TGTGCCAGCAGAGATTGGGGGGACACCGGGGAGCTGTTTTTT
J: TRBJ1-1; V: TRBV6-5; D: -; size: once; CDR3: CASSYEGANTEAFF; DNA: TGTGCCAGCAGTTACGAGGGAGCCAACACTGAAGCTTTCTTT
J: TRBJ1-6; V: TRBV4-1; D: -; size: -; CDR3: CASSQGIRGSPLHF; DNA: TGCGCCAGCAGCCAAGGTATCAGGGGTTCACCCCTCCACTTT
J: TRBJ2-3; V: TRBV7-2; D: -; size: -; CDR3: CASSLRAPTSTDTQYF; DNA: TGTGCCAGCAGCTTAAGGGCGCCCACTAGCACAGATACGCAGTATTTT
J: TRBJ2-3; V: TRBV5-6; D: -; size: -; CDR3: CASSFTVGTDTQYF; DNA: TGTGCCAGCAGCTTTACAGTGGGCACAGATACGCAGTATTTT
J: TRBJ2-2; V: TRBV13; D: -; size: -; CDR3: CASRTAQHYTGELFF; DNA: TGTGCCAGCAGGACGGCACAGCACTACACCGGGGAGCTGTTTTTT
J: TRBJ2-3; V: TRBV28; D: -; size: few; CDR3: CASSWQGDTQYF; DNA: TGTGCCAGCAGTTGGCAGGGAGATACGCAGTATTTT